Described below is a single T cell receptor (beta chain) sequence and its context. There is no known antigen for this receptor. Per-base qualities were not stored, and no clone one base away is much larger. The TCR beta CDR3 regions were amplified from RNA transcripts. The first round of RT-PCR for the TCR CDR3 was performed with the HTBI primer set and the Qiagen OneStep RT-PCR kit. The libraries were constructed in a second round of multiplex PCR and then size-selected and purified. The libraries were sequenced on an Illumina HiSeq2000 using paired-end 100 bp reads. For the original study's pipeline: SOAPnuke was used to process the raw data, with reads discarded if the reads contained adapters or uncalled bases, had a mean Phred below 15, or lacked an exact constant-primer or identifier match. High-quality paired reads were merged using COPE v1.2.5, and each unique nucleotide sequence was defined as a clonotype. Clonotypes were aligned to IMGT TRBV, TRBD and TRBJ reference segments using MiTCR v1.1. The analysis was restricted to V-J combinations with a frequency above 0.0001, which together covered 99.2% of the repertoires. The TCS score was defined as the ratio of F50 (clonal expansion) to E x V (chaos), calculated using BLOSUM62-based TCRdist between CDR3 peptides within each V-J. Welch's t-statistics and random forest reduced several hundred V-J features to fewer than 15, which were used in a naive Bayes classifier (R e1071). The public reads were run again by TCRdb, first through fastp at Q25 and then through MiXCR, and only productive beta chains were kept. Each record represents a unique CDR3 protein, reported with the most common genes and DNA among its rows. TCRdb, not the original authors, processed these V and J calls. A total of about half a million distinct CDR3 sequences appear in this sample, approximately 20% of them only once. The top ten clones comprise around 50% of the sample.

This record comes from a study of T cells in Graves' hyperthyroidism and ophthalmopathy (dated by TCRdb to about 2019). In the study overall: Peripheral blood was collected at initial diagnosis, before any treatment. To identify TCR V-J signatures that set the groups apart, the researchers used a discovery cohort of about a hundred patients, made up of approximately 43 with Graves' ophthalmopathy and some 55 with stable Graves' hyperthyroidism. Whether ophthalmopathy could be predicted prospectively was tested in an independent validation cohort made up of 18 hyperthyroidism patients plus 17 patients who later progressed to ophthalmopathy. The approximately 90 discovery patients were divided at random into training and test sets in a 7:3 ratio. In addition, the study compared T-cell repertoires in thyroid tissue and in blood from five or six Graves' hyperthyroidism patients. After sampling, hyperthyroidism patients received methimazole starting at 30 mg daily, and ophthalmopathy patients received high-dose intravenous methylprednisolone. TCR Vbeta CDR3 sequencing of 135 peripheral blood samples (over 40 ophthalmopathy, about 80 hyperthyroidism and approximately 17 progressor patients) is reported in the paper. What the authors observed across the whole study: In validation, the model predicted progression to ophthalmopathy with 65% to 71% sensitivity and less than 80% specificity, a median of 6.5 months before onset. Blood samples also contained most of the expanded thyroid clonotypes (frequency above 0.001), which suggests that blood repertoires may reflect thyroid immune responses. In cross-validation, a model built on a 13 V-J signature told ophthalmopathy apart from stable hyperthyroidism with under 90% sensitivity and roughly 81% specificity, and in testing the same model reached 80%/75%. Sample size was not statistically predetermined, and blinding of investigators to group allocation was not performed.

V is cut back by 8 bases and J by 8 bases, with 9 bases in the junction unmatched. CDR1 and CDR2 (MDHEN, SYDVKM) derive from the germline V gene. The CDR3 starts with the cysteine, ends with the phenylalanine, and has 14 residues. Just CDR3 DNA is preserved here, 42 bases in frame from base 1. In the ophthalmopathy patients, disease was moderately to severely active, with a Clinical Activity Score of 3 or more, a NOSPECS grade of 4 or more, and a duration of less than 3 months. Exclusion was applied to patients with uncontrolled infections, other autoimmune diseases, pregnancy or lactation. Diagnoses relied on clinical symptoms, serum thyroxine and TRAb, thyroid ultrasound and orbital computed tomography. PBMCs were isolated from about 9.2 ml of fresh peripheral blood by Ficoll-Paque density gradient centrifugation. Total RNA was extracted using Trizol reagent, and RNA quality was assessed on an Agilent 2100 Bioanalyzer.

This receptor was obtained from a middle-aged man with Graves' ophthalmopathy. This receptor chain uses TRBV28 and TRBJ1-6, with 7 bases aligning to TRBD1. Sequenced input: blood. The DNA sequence is as follows: TGTGCCAGCGGGGACAGACGGAACGATTCACCCCTCCACTTT. Translated, it gives CASGDRRNDSPLHF.